Listed here is a single T cell receptor (beta chain). Its matching antigen is unknown. This record comes from a study of graft-versus-host responses after intestinal transplantation. In the study overall: Every one of the recipients received anti-thymocyte globulin induction and afterwards took tacrolimus and steroids for three to four years. Study-wide findings and caveats: Peak GvH clone levels in circulation were associated with early post-transplant HvG declines. Among recipient marrow samples, GvH clones were found; some appeared first in ileum or blood.

CDR1 and CDR2 from the germline V gene are SGHRS and YFSETQ. The CDR3 loop spans 18 amino acids. With 4 bases clipped from V and 2 bases from J, the junction kept 8 bases outside the gene matches. Using immunoSEQ multiplex PCR, the repertoire was profiled, and TCRdb retains in-frame clones only, with some absent. The sample records about 36,000 clones, approximately 94% being singletons. This TCR was recovered from a human donor who was the organ donor for an intestinal transplant. The material sequenced was unstimulated CD4+ T cells sorted from spleen or lymph node cells, taken before transplant. This rearrangement joins TRBV5-1 to TRBJ2-4; 14 positions agree with TRBD2. CDR3 DNA: TGCGCCAGCAGCCCAAGCTGGACTAGCGGGGGGACCAAAAACATTCAGTACTTC. It yields the protein CASSPSWTSGGTKNIQYF.